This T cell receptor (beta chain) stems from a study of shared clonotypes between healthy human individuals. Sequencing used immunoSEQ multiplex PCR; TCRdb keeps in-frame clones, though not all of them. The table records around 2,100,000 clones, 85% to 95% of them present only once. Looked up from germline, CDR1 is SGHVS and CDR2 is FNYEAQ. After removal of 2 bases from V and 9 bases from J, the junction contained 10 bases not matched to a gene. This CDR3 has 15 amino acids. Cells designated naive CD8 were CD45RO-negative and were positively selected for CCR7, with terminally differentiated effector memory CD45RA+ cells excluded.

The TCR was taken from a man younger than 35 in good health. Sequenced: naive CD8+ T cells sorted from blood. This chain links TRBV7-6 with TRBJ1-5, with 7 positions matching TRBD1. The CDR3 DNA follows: TGTGCCAGCAGCTTAACCGGACAGGAGGGGGGGCCCCAGCATTTT. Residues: CASSLTGQEGGPQHF.